These 12 T cell receptor beta chains share one sample of origin, sequenced in a study of Ad26.COV2.S vaccination and SARS-CoV-2 variants. The data were produced by immunoSEQ multiplex PCR, yet TCRdb's version contains in-frame clones alone and is incomplete. Of roughly 500,000 clones in the sample, around nine tenths were seen once. Treatment specified: around 19 received Ad26.COV2.S at low or high dose, single or two shots; about 5 received placebo; per-sample allocation not given. Specimens were obtained on day 63 following the first vaccine or placebo injection. The specimen comprised peripheral blood, sampled in a trial of Ad26.COV2.S vaccine versus placebo. The source of these receptors is a person between 18 and 60 years old who received the Ad26.COV2.S COVID-19 vaccine or a placebo.

This chain links TRBV7-2 with TRBJ2-7; D is undetermined. V was pared by 1 base and J by 4 bases, with 8 bases between. The CDR3 runs to 13 residues. CDR1 is SGHTA, CDR2 FQGNSA, per germline. CDR3 coding DNA: TGTGCCAGCAGCTTAGTGGTGGGATACGAGCAGTACTTC. Translating it yields CASSLVVGYEQYF.

The rearrangement joins TRBV7-2 to TRBJ2-7, with 15 positions matching TRBD2. This CDR3 is built from 17 residues. V dropped 4 bases and J dropped 5; count of bases not matched to a gene: 9. Per germline, CDR1 SGHTA and CDR2 FQGNSA. The CDR3 reads CASSSSGGLAGGHEQYF. The CDR3 DNA reads as TGTGCCAGCAGCTCATCTGGGGGACTAGCGGGAGGCCACGAGCAGTACTTC.

CDR3 DNA sequence: TGTGCCACTCCACCCCCTGGAAACACCATATATTTT. This gives the protein CATPPPGNTIYF. V usage is TRBV7-9 and J usage is TRBJ1-3; no reliable D call. Germline CDR1 is SEHNR and CDR2 is FQNEAQ (reference sequence). Trimming took 10 bases from V and 2 from J, leaving 9 bases between them. CDR3 length equals 12 residues.

The rearrangement links TRBV6-6 to TRBJ2-4, with 10 bases matching TRBD1. CDR3 length: 16 amino acids. The V gene end was trimmed by 0 bases and the J gene end by 8 bases; junction bases not matched to a gene: 7. Germline CDR1 and CDR2: MNHNY and SVGAGI (reference sequence). CDR3: CASSYSRDRGWDIQYF. The CDR3 region has the DNA TGTGCCAGCAGTTACTCGCGGGACAGGGGTTGGGACATTCAGTACTTC.

The chain combines TRBV5-1 with TRBJ2-1; TRBD2 aligns across 7 bases. Unmatched junction bases numbered 9, after V lost 0 bases and J lost 6 bases. The germline V gene has CDR1 SGHRS and CDR2 YFSETQ. The CDR3 has 16 residues. The CDR3 sequence: CASSLGSGGRFNEQFF. The CDR3 nucleotides are TGCGCCAGCAGCTTGGGAAGTGGCGGGAGATTCAATGAGCAGTTCTTC.

CDR3 in DNA: TGTGCCAGCTCTTCAGGGGCCTCTAACTATGGCTACACCTTC. Its translation: CASSSGASNYGYTF. The chain has TRBV18 and TRBJ1-2; possibly TRBD1 for D (6 bases). V lost 6 bases to trimming and J lost 0 bases, with 11 bases between them. The CDR3 has 14 residues. Per germline, CDR1 KGHSH and CDR2 LQKENI.

The chain couples TRBV11-2 to TRBJ2-3; perhaps D is TRBD1 or TRBD2 (6 bases each). Between the trimmed V and J ends, which lost 5 bases and 2 bases, there was a span of 23 bases. Per germline, CDR1 SGHAT and CDR2 FQNNGV. The CDR3 has 18 amino acids. CDR3 nucleotides: TGTGCCAGCAGCCTCTTAAGGGGGGACGGTTTTTTCACAGATACGCAGTATTTT. As protein: CASSLLRGDGFFTDTQYF.

This clone was recorded only once. V and J are TRBV3-1 (or the pseudogene TRBV3-2) and TRBJ2-7; the match to TRBD2 covers 11 bases. Germline assignment: CDR1 LGHDT and CDR2 YNNKEL (reference sequence). This CDR3 has 16 residues. V dropped 1 base and J dropped 3; count of bases not matched to a gene: 5. The CDR3 sequence is CASSQGSGRGLYEQYF. CDR3 DNA sequence: TGTGCCAGCAGCCAAGGTAGCGGGAGGGGTCTCTACGAGCAGTACTTC.

On this clone itself: Other DNA sequences of this sample code for an identical CDR3. The genes are TRBV6-5 and TRBJ1-4; unclear D gene. Germline CDR1 and CDR2: MNHEY and SVGAGI. This CDR3 has 12 residues. The ends were cut back, 4 bases at V and 13 bases at J, with 13 bases in the middle. CDR3 region: CASSSPGQLLFF. DNA for the CDR3: TGTGCCAGCAGTTCCCCGGGCCAGTTACTGTTTTTT.

The chain is built from TRBV29-1 and TRBJ1-2; no definite D call. The length of the CDR3 is 13 residues. Trimming shortened V by 4 bases and J by 7 bases, and 16 bases separated the two germline ends. Germline V lookup: CDR1 SQVTM, CDR2 ANQGSEA. As DNA, the CDR3 is TGCAGCGTTGCCCGGGATGCCCTGGCTGGCTACACCTTC. Its protein product is CSVARDALAGYTF.

The rearrangement uses TRBV7-2 and TRBJ1-5, with D hard to call. This CDR3 region has 13 residues. Germline CDR1 is SGHTA and CDR2 is FQGNSA. Deletions cut 5 bases from V and 3 bases from J, with 8 bases between. The CDR3 DNA follows: TGTGCCAGCAGCAGCCGGGACAATCAGCCCCAGCATTTT. This codes for CASSSRDNQPQHF.

This chain links TRBV29-1 with TRBJ1-1; tentative D call: TRBD1 (5 bases). CDR1 and CDR2 (germline): SQVTM, ANQGSEA. V lost 6 bases, J lost 3 bases, and 14 bases lay in between. The CDR3 is made up of 13 amino acids. Here the CDR3 DNA reads TGCAGCGTCGTTTTGGGGGGGGACACTGAAGCTTTCTTT. This sequence encodes CSVVLGGDTEAFF. Based on the CDR3 plus reference TRBV29-1 and TRBJ1-1, the full variable domain is SAVISQKPSRDICQRGTSLTIQCQVDSQVTMMFWYRQQPGQSLTLIATANQGSEATYESGFVIDKFPISRPNLTFSTLTVSNMSPEDSSIYLCSVVLGGDTEAFFGQGTRLTVV.